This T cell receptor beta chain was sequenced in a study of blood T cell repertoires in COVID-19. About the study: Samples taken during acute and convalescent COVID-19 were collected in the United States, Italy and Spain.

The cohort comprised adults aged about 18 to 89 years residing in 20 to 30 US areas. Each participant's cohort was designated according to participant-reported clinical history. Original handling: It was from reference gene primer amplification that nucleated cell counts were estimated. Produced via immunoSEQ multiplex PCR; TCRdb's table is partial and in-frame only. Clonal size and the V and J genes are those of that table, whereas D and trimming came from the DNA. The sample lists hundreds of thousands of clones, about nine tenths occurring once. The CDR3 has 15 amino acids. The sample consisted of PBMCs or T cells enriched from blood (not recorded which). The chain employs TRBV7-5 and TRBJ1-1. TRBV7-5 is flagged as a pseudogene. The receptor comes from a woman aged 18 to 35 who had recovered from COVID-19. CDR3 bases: TGTGTCAGAAGCTCCCGGGAGGAAAAGCGGACTGAAGCTTTCTTT. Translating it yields CVRSSREEKRTEAFF.